Following are 19 T cell receptor beta chains from one sample sequenced in a study of T cells in Graves' hyperthyroidism and ophthalmopathy. Amplified TCR beta CDR3 regions derived from RNA transcripts. The study used the HTBI primer set for a first-round RT-PCR of the TCR CDR3. TCRdb fed the multiplex PCR reads into MiXCR, producing one record per CDR3 protein. The sample contains some 270,000 distinct CDR3 sequences, roughly an eighth of which appear only once. The specimen was blood. The source is a woman aged 40 to 55 with Graves' hyperthyroidism.

This clonotype was picked up many times. This chain joins TRBV20-1 and TRBJ2-2; TRBD2 aligns across 8 bases. CDR1 is DFQATT and CDR2 is SNEGSKA in the germline V gene (reference sequence). J was trimmed by 1 base and V by 3 bases; bases with no gene match: 4. This CDR3 is built from 15 residues. The CDR3 reads CSASGSGVNTGELFF. DNA for the CDR3: TGCAGTGCTAGTGGTAGCGGGGTGAACACCGGGGAGCTGTTTTTT.

This clonotype was counted at least ten times. The chain links TRBV6-1 to TRBJ2-2, with TRBD2 identical over 8 bases. This CDR3 is 15 amino acids long. Looked up from germline, CDR1 is MNHNS and CDR2 is SASEGT. J was trimmed by 2 bases and V by 6 bases; bases with no gene match: 5. CDR3 in amino acids: CASSSTSANTGELFF. CDR3 DNA sequence: TGTGCCAGCAGCTCGACTAGCGCTAACACCGGGGAGCTGTTTTTT.

In this sample, this clonotype turned up many times. This chain joins TRBV2 and TRBJ2-7; D might be TRBD1 (6 bases). The CDR3 extends over 11 amino acids. Per the germline V gene, CDR1 is SNHLY and CDR2 is FYNNEI. The V end was cut by 8 bases, the J end by 3 bases, with 8 bases between. CDR3 sequence (DNA): TGTGCCAGCGAACAGGGCTACGAGCAGTACTTC. Protein product: CASEQGYEQYF. The entire variable domain, with the rest obtained from reference TRBV2 and TRBJ2-7, is as follows: EPEVTQTPSHQVTQMGQEVILRCVPISNHLYFYWYRQILGQKVEFLVSFYNNEISEKSEIFDDQFSVERPDGSNFTLKIRSTKLEDSAMYFCASEQGYEQYFGPGTRLTVT.

This clonotype was detected ten times or more. V and J are TRBV7-3 and TRBJ1-1, with D unresolved. This CDR3 contains 13 residues. The germline CDR1 and CDR2 sequences are SGHTA and FQGTGA. The germline V and J ends were trimmed by 5 bases and 3 bases, with 10 bases remaining between them. In DNA form, the CDR3 reads TGTGCCAGCAGCCTCGACACCCACACTGAAGCTTTCTTT. Translated, it gives CASSLDTHTEAFF.

At least ten counts were recorded for this clonotype. This rearrangement joins TRBV28 to TRBJ2-7; 11 nucleotides line up with TRBD1. Per the germline V gene, CDR1 is MDHEN and CDR2 is SYDVKM. Trimming at V came to 6 bases and at J to 5 bases, leaving 3 bases not matched to a gene. The CDR3 is 13 residues long. CDR3 in DNA: TGTGCCAGCAGGGGACAGGGGGAAAACGAGCAGTACTTC. It specifies CASRGQGENEQYF. Using reference TRBV28 and TRBJ2-7 for the parts outside the CDR3, the full variable domain is DVKVTQSSRYLVKRTGEKVFLECVQDMDHENMFWYRQDPGLGLRLIYFSYDVKMKEKGDIPEGYSVSREKKERFSLILESASTNQTSMYLCASRGQGENEQYFGPGTRLTVT.

This sequence joins TRBV19 and TRBJ2-3, with D perhaps matching TRBD1 or TRBD2 (5 bases each). The CDR3 is made up of 15 amino acids. V lost 7 bases and J lost 1, with 15 bases in between. In germline, CDR1 is LNHDA, CDR2 SQIVND (reference sequence). CDR3 sequence (DNA): TGTGCCAGTACTCCGGGGCGACTTCGCACAGATACGCAGTATTTT. Protein sequence: CASTPGRLRTDTQYF.

This clonotype has a count of ten or more. The V and J genes are TRBV2 and TRBJ2-3, with TRBD2 matching over 11 bases. Germline V gives CDR1 SNHLY, CDR2 FYNNEI. The length of the CDR3 is 15 residues. Trimming took 4 bases from V and 7 from J; bases not matched to a gene: 7. CDR3: CASSALAGVRNTQYF. CDR3 DNA sequence: TGTGCCAGCAGTGCACTAGCGGGAGTACGCAATACGCAGTATTTT.

This clonotype was seen just once. V usage is TRBV19 and J usage is TRBJ2-7; D may be TRBD1 or TRBD2 (6 bases each). The germline CDR1 and CDR2 sequences are LNHDA and SQIVND (reference sequence). This CDR3 has 13 residues. V lost 2 bases and J 7 bases, leaving 12 bases between the germline ends. In DNA form, the CDR3 reads TGTGCCAGTAGTATACCCGAGGGGGGAGAGCAGTACTTC. Translation gives CASSIPEGGEQYF.

This clonotype was recorded many times. This chain connects TRBV20-1 to TRBJ2-7; tentatively, D is TRBD2 (6 bases). V lost 0 bases, J lost 6 bases, and 24 bases lay in between. There are 17 residues in the CDR3. The V gene's germline CDR1 is DFQATT and CDR2 SNEGSKA (reference sequence). CDR3 loop: CSARDSKPGTRGFEQYF. The CDR3, as DNA: TGCAGTGCTAGAGATTCGAAACCCGGGACTCGGGGATTCGAGCAGTACTTC.

This clonotype was seen repeatedly, ten times or more. The rearrangement links TRBV10-3 to TRBJ2-5; D may be TRBD2 (5 bases). Germline CDR1 is ENHRY and CDR2 is SYGVKD. V lost 2 bases, J lost 8 bases, and 12 bases lay in between. The CDR3 consists of 13 residues. CDR3 bases: TGTGCCATCAGTGAGCCCGGGAAGGATACCCAGTACTTC. As protein: CAISEPGKDTQYF.

This clonotype was seen a handful of times. The rearrangement uses TRBV20-1 and TRBJ2-2; D unclear. CDR1 is DFQATT, CDR2 SNEGSKA, per germline (reference sequence). V lost 2 bases to trimming and J lost 3 bases, with 4 bases between them. CDR3 length: 12 amino acids. As DNA, the CDR3 is TGCAGTGCTAGAACCGACACCGGGGAGCTGTTTTTT. Translating it yields CSARTDTGELFF.

This chain links TRBV27 with TRBJ2-5; 7 nucleotides match TRBD2. Germline V lookup: CDR1 MNHEY, CDR2 SMNVEV (reference sequence). The CDR3 extends over 14 amino acids. Trimming cost V 5 bases and J 4 bases; bases outside gene matches: 7. CDR3 amino acids: CASSRLALGETQYF. For the CDR3, the DNA is TGTGCCAGCAGTAGACTAGCCCTTGGAGAGACCCAGTACTTC.

This clonotype was counted ten times or more. The J gene is TRBJ1-2, the V gene TRBV15; 7 bases map to TRBD1. The V gene's germline CDR1 is LNHNV and CDR2 YYDKDF (reference sequence). The CDR3 is 13 residues long. The V segment lost 3 bases and the J segment 2 bases; nucleotides outside the gene matches: 0. The CDR3 DNA sequence: TGTGCCACCAGCAGGACAGGGAACTATGGCTACACCTTC. It yields the protein CATSRTGNYGYTF.

Note on this clonotype: The junction shows a germline mismatch at one end, possibly a read error. The V and J genes are TRBV6-2 or TRBV6-3 and TRBJ2-1; D possibly corresponds to TRBD2 (5 bases). CDR1 and CDR2 from the germline V gene are MNHEY and SVGEGT. This CDR3 comprises 12 residues. The CDR3 DNA sequence: TGTGCCGGCAGTTACGCGGGTAATGAGCAGTTCTTC. Its translation is CAGSYAGNEQFF.

This clonotype was counted many times. The chain is built from TRBV12-3 or TRBV12-4 and TRBJ2-2, with a possible D match to TRBD2 (5 bases). This CDR3 comprises 14 residues. The V end was cut by 8 bases, the J end by 2 bases, with 12 bases between. CDR3 coding DNA: TGTGCCAGCGGAGCGGCACAAAACACCGGGGAGCTGTTTTTT. It specifies CASGAAQNTGELFF.

This clonotype has a count of ten or more. The CDR3 nucleotides are TGCAGTGCCGACAGGGGAGAGACCCAGTACTTC. It encodes CSADRGETQYF. The rearrangement links TRBV20-1 to TRBJ2-5, with 8 nucleotides matching TRBD1. In germline, CDR1 is DFQATT, CDR2 SNEGSKA (reference sequence). CDR3 size: 11 residues. The trim removed 6 bases at V and 4 bases at J, leaving 1 base unmatched.

This clonotype was detected only a few times. This rearrangement joins TRBV6-1 to TRBJ1-1; D is undetermined. CDR1 and CDR2 (germline): MNHNS, SASEGT. V was clipped by 6 bases and J by 7 bases, with 9 bases between them. The CDR3 covers 11 residues. The CDR3 region has the DNA TGTGCCAGCAGCCGGACGTATGAAGCTTTCTTT. Translation: CASSRTYEAFF.

The chain uses TRBV5-1 and TRBJ1-4; D gene unclear. V was trimmed by 5 bases and J by 8 bases, leaving 16 bases between them. CDR1 and CDR2 (germline): SGHRS, YFSETQ. There are 14 residues in the CDR3. The CDR3: CASSPDFAGEKLFF. The CDR3 coding sequence is TGCGCCAGCAGTCCTGACTTCGCCGGGGAAAAACTGTTTTTT.

This clonotype was detected ten times or more. CDR3 sequence reads: CASRRTGVGNTIYF. Here the CDR3 DNA reads TGTGCCAGCAGAAGGACAGGGGTGGGAAACACCATATATTTT. The gene calls are TRBV12-3 or TRBV12-4 and TRBJ1-3; 9 positions match TRBD1. CDR3 length: 14 amino acids. Losses at the gene ends were 6 bases for V and 4 bases for J; bases not matched to a gene: 4.